These 5 T cell receptor beta chains came from one sample sequenced in a study of early T cells in non-severe SARS-CoV-2 infection. Each CDR3 protein gets one entry after TCRdb re-called the 5' RACE reads with MiXCR. The table shows about 48,000 distinct CDR3 sequences, with approximately 5.7% occurring only once. The source was whole blood, collected at baseline. These receptors all come from an adult who was a healthcare worker with PCR-confirmed SARS-CoV-2 infection or an uninfected control (not recorded which).

The chain links TRBV20-1 to TRBJ2-3; no firm D call. There are 12 residues in the CDR3. V lost 3 bases and J lost 6, with 10 bases in between. Germline CDR1 is DFQATT and CDR2 is SNEGSKA (reference sequence). In DNA form, the CDR3 reads TGCAGTGCTAGTGATCCTGGGGATACGCAGTATTTT. Its translation is CSASDPGDTQYF.

The genes are TRBV15 and TRBJ2-3; D tentatively reads TRBD1 or TRBD2 (5 bases each). Germline assignment: CDR1 LNHNV and CDR2 YYDKDF (reference sequence). CDR3 length: 18 amino acids. Deletions cut 2 bases from V and 0 bases from J, with 18 bases between. The CDR3 nucleotides are TGTGCCACCAGCAGAAGGGGACGGAGATATTCTAGCACAGATACGCAGTATTTT. Translated, it gives CATSRRGRRYSSTDTQYF.

V is TRBV12-3 or TRBV12-4 and J is TRBJ2-5; 8 nucleotides line up with TRBD1. This CDR3 has 15 residues. With V trimmed by 5 bases and J by 4 bases, 9 bases remained unmatched. The CDR3 here is CASSPRTGTGETQYF. In DNA form, the CDR3 reads TGTGCCAGCAGTCCTAGGACAGGGACCGGAGAGACCCAGTACTTC.

This clonotype was found a few times. This chain links TRBV28 with TRBJ1-2, with 8 bases identical to TRBD1. Germline assignment: CDR1 MDHEN and CDR2 SYDVKM. V was pared by 6 bases and J by 3 bases, with 6 bases of the junction left unmatched. The CDR3 totals 14 residues. The CDR3 coding sequence is TGTGCCAGCAGCCAAGACAGGGGAGACTATGGCTACACCTTC. Translating it yields CASSQDRGDYGYTF.

Comment on this clonotype: This likely comes from a read error, as the CDR3 has no conserved phenylalanine or tryptophan at its end. This chain uses TRBV7-2 with TRBJ2-5; D remains ambiguous. The V and J ends lost 1 base and 7 bases respectively, with 10 bases between them. This CDR3 has 13 amino acids. Germline CDR1 reads SGHTA; CDR2 reads FQGNSA. The CDR3: CASSLEFVATQYY. The CDR3 nucleotides are TGTGCCAGCAGCTTAGAGTTTGTAGCGACCCAGTACTAC.